These T cell receptor beta chains were read from a single sample in a study of vaccination effects on CD4 cells after COVID-19. No antigen has been assigned to these receptors. The data were produced by immunoSEQ multiplex PCR, yet TCRdb's version contains in-frame clones alone and is incomplete. Of tens of thousands of clones listed, approximately 72% were seen once; the top ten hold roughly 35%. The sample was CD4+ T cells from PBMCs cultured with a peptide pool, taken before COVID-19 vaccination. These receptors were collected from a human donor who had a prior SARS-CoV-2 infection. CDR3s include the opening cysteine and the closing phenylalanine or tryptophan. Each record gives: clone size, D gene, J gene, V gene, CDR3 DNA, CDR3 protein. The D gene is left open where the match is weak. Clone size is shown for a subset of rows, as once, few, many or a class of expanded clone.

>.|TRBD2|TRBJ2-7|TRBV18
TGTGCCAGCTCACCATTCGAGCGGGGGTGGGAGCAGTACTTC
CASSPFERGWEQYF
>few|.|TRBJ1-6|TRBV9
TGTGCCAGCAGCCCACGGGACACAGATAATTCACCCCTCCACTTT
CASSPRDTDNSPLHF
>.|TRBD2|TRBJ2-7|TRBV27
TGTGCCAGTCGAAGCGGGAGCCGGTCCTACGAGCAGTACTTC
CASRSGSRSYEQYF
>.|.|TRBJ1-5|TRBV5-1
TGCGCCAGCAGCTTGGGGAACGTTCAATATCAGCCCCAGCATTTT
CASSLGNVQYQPQHF
>.|.|TRBJ2-7|TRBV4-3
TGCGCCAGCAGCCAAGATCTCAGAAGGGCTACCTACGAGCAGTACTTC
CASSQDLRRATYEQYF
>.|TRBD2|TRBJ2-5|TRBV5-4
TGTGCCAGCAGGCTGGGGGGAGGGGTAGAGACCCAGTACTTC
CASRLGGGVETQYF
>.|.|TRBJ2-3|TRBV7-9
TGTGCCAGCAGCTTAGGATCGGGCCTCGACACAGATACGCAGTATTTT
CASSLGSGLDTDTQYF
>.|TRBD1|TRBJ2-1|TRBV19
TGTGCCAGTAGTATCGAAGGGGGCTACGAGCAGTTCTTC
CASSIEGGYEQFF
>.|.|TRBJ1-1|TRBV18
TGTGCCAGCTCACCACTTCCGGTGGGTGGGGGGGCCACTGAAGCTTTCTTT
CASSPLPVGGGATEAFF
>once|.|TRBJ1-2|TRBV18
TGTGCCAGCTCACCATTTTCAACAGGGACAACCAGGAACTATGGCTACACCTTC
CASSPFSTGTTRNYGYTF
>.|TRBD2|TRBJ2-2|TRBV11-2
TGTGCCAGCAGCTTAAGGCGGGGGGCGGCCGGGGAGCTGTTTTTT
CASSLRRGAAGELFF
>.|.|TRBJ1-2|TRBV2
TGTGCCAGCAGTGAGGGTCGAGCCAGCCTGAACTATGGCTACACCTTC
CASSEGRASLNYGYTF
>.|TRBD1|TRBJ2-7|TRBV19
TGTGCCAGTAGTCGGGGACAGTCCTACGAGCAGTACTTC
CASSRGQSYEQYF
>.|.|TRBJ1-4|TRBV19
TGTGCCAGTAGCGGAGACAGCCTTAATGAAAAACTGTTTTTT
CASSGDSLNEKLFF
>few|.|TRBJ1-2|TRBV12-5
TGTGCTAGTGGCAGGGACATAACGTATGGCTACACCTTC
CASGRDITYGYTF
>.|.|TRBJ1-6|TRBV5-1
TGCGCCAGCAGCTTGCAAGGGAGCTCCTATAATTCACCCCTCCACTTT
CASSLQGSSYNSPLHF
>.|.|TRBJ2-6|TRBV28
TGTGCCAGCAGCCGACTGTACTCTGGGGCCAACGTCCTGACTTTC
CASSRLYSGANVLTF
>.|.|TRBJ2-7|TRBV6-4
TGTGCCAGCATTCCCAAAAGGGCCGGGAGCTCCTACGAGCAGTACTTC
CASIPKRAGSSYEQYF
>.|.|TRBJ1-3|TRBV12-2
TGTGCAAGTCGCTTATCCGGGACGCTCTACTCTGGAAACACCATATATTTT
CASRLSGTLYSGNTIYF
>few|.|TRBJ2-2|TRBV7-9
TGTGCCAGCAGCTTTTCTTCCGGGGAGCTGTTTTTT
CASSFSSGELFF
>few|.|TRBJ2-7|TRBV7-2
TGTGCCAGCAGCTTCAACGCGAGGGAGCAGTACTTC
CASSFNAREQYF
>.|.|TRBJ2-2|TRBV11-3
TGTGCCAGCAGCTTACGGGGGGCTCGGACCGGGGAGCTGTTTTTT
CASSLRGARTGELFF
>.|TRBD1|TRBJ1-4|TRBV19
TGTGCCAGTAGCTGGACAGGGGGCTATGAAAAACTGTTTTTT
CASSWTGGYEKLFF
>few|TRBD1|TRBJ1-2|TRBV6-5
TGTGCCAGCAGAGGACAGACAGGGTATGGCTACACCTTC
CASRGQTGYGYTF
>once|TRBD1|TRBJ1-4|TRBV11-3
TGTGCCAGCAGCACTTGGGGACAGGGAAATGAAAAACTGTTTTTT
CASSTWGQGNEKLFF